Below are 25 T cell receptor beta chains sequenced from a single sample in a study of neoadjuvant anti-PD-1 for oral cavity cancer. Here immunoSEQ multiplex PCR was the method, and the copy in TCRdb shows in-frame clones only, minus some. Of roughly 14,000 clones listed, over 60% were seen once; the top ten hold over 2%. Sequences were derived from PBMCs, sampled before nivolumab (anti-PD-1) treatment. These TCRs come from a person between 35 and 79 years old with oral cavity squamous cell carcinoma.

The chain couples TRBV5-1 to TRBJ2-2, with D possibly being TRBD2 (5 bases). The CDR3 runs 15 residues. Germline V CDR1 and CDR2: SGHRS, YFSETQ. Trimming stripped 0 bases from V and 6 bases from J, with 12 bases between. CDR3 nucleotide sequence: TGCGCCAGCAGCTTGGCCCCTCGGGATCCCGGGGAGCTGTTTTTT. It is translated as CASSLAPRDPGELFF. Full variable domain (missing parts from reference TRBV5-1 and TRBJ2-2): KAGVTQTPRYLIKTRGQQVTLSCSPISGHRSVSWYQQTPGQGLQFLFEYFSETQRNKGNFPGRFSGRQFSNSRSEMNVSTLELGDSALYLCASSLAPRDPGELFFGEGSRLTVL.

This clone showed up just a few times. The CDR3 DNA follows: TGTGCCAGCAGCTCGGTCCAGGGCCTTTATCAGCCCCAGCATTTT. Amino acids: CASSSVQGLYQPQHF. This chain links TRBV7-9 with TRBJ1-5, with a weak D call TRBD1 (5 bases). The V gene lost 4 bases and the J gene lost 5 bases, with 15 bases spanning the gap. CDR3 size: 15 residues. From germline, CDR1 is SEHNR and CDR2 FQNEAQ (reference sequence).

In this sample, this clone turned up once. The V call is TRBV6-1, the J call TRBJ2-1; 7 bases line up with TRBD2. This CDR3 has 15 residues. Germline-derived CDR1 and CDR2 are MNHNS and SASEGT. The ends lost 6 bases at V and 0 bases at J; junction bases unmatched: 5. The CDR3 nucleotides read TGTGCCAGCAGCCTCGGGGGGAACTCCTACAATGAGCAGTTCTTC. Its translation: CASSLGGNSYNEQFF.

This chain joins TRBV19 and TRBJ2-5; D may correspond to TRBD1 or TRBD2 (5 bases each). V dropped 5 bases and J dropped 7 bases, with 26 bases sitting between them. The length of the CDR3 is 17 residues. CDR1 LNHDA and CDR2 SQIVND come from the germline V gene (reference sequence). The CDR3 nucleotides are TGTGCCAGTAGTCCGGGAAACTTAGCCCTAATTCAGGGGACCCAGTACTTC. This gives the protein CASSPGNLALIQGTQYF.

The chain has TRBV6-1 and TRBJ2-3; 7 nucleotides line up with TRBD2. Germline CDR1 is MNHNS and CDR2 is SASEGT. CDR3 length: 16 amino acids. Germline trimming cut 2 bases from V and 1 base from J; bases unmatched to any gene: 6. This chain's CDR3 is CASSETIAGGTDTQYF. CDR3 sequence (DNA): TGTGCCAGCAGTGAAACGATCGCGGGAGGCACAGATACGCAGTATTTT.

This clone was counted only a few times. The chain recombines TRBV5-1 with TRBJ1-5, with D possibly TRBD1 on 6 matching bases. V lost 5 bases and J lost 5, with 11 bases in between. The CDR3 is made up of 13 amino acids. Germline lookup yields CDR1 SGHRS and CDR2 YFSETQ. CDR3 DNA: TGCGCCAGCAGTAGGGACATCGATCAGCCCCAGCATTTT. This sequence encodes CASSRDIDQPQHF.

A few counts support this clone. The gene calls are TRBV5-1 and TRBJ2-2; D may be TRBD1 or TRBD2 (6 bases each). The V end was cut by 2 bases, the J end by 4 bases, with 9 bases between. The CDR3 spans 14 residues. The germline CDR1 and CDR2 sequences are SGHRS and YFSETQ. CDR3 in amino acids: CASSFGGRTGELFF. In DNA, the CDR3 is TGCGCCAGCAGCTTTGGGGGGCGCACCGGGGAGCTGTTTTTT.

The CDR3 reads CASSRQAMSVETQYF. For the CDR3, the DNA is TGTGCCAGCAGCCGCCAAGCAATGAGCGTGGAGACCCAGTACTTC. This chain connects TRBV14 to TRBJ2-5; D unclear. Germline CDR1 SGHDN, CDR2 FVKESK. Trimming pared 4 bases from V and 5 bases from J, leaving 17 bases between. The CDR3 covers 15 residues.

The sample holds a few counts of this clone. The chain carries TRBV6-6 and TRBJ2-5, with no clear D. The CDR3 length is 14 residues. V lost 6 bases and J 3 bases, leaving 14 bases between the germline ends. Germline V gene data show CDR1 as MNHNY and CDR2 as SVGAGI (reference sequence). The CDR3 bases are TGTGCCAGCAGCCCTGTAGGGTCCAAAGAGACCCAGTACTTC. Translating it yields CASSPVGSKETQYF.

This sequence joins TRBV12-5 and TRBJ2-1; D perhaps matches TRBD2 (7 bases). Germline CDR1 and CDR2: LGHNT and FRNRAP. CDR3 length: 16 residues. V gave up 4 bases and J gave up 9 bases, with 22 bases separating them. The CDR3 is CASGSPEGGLEGEQFF. The CDR3 region has the DNA TGTGCTAGTGGTTCACCTGAGGGGGGGTTGGAGGGTGAGCAGTTCTTC. Complete variable domain (other parts from reference TRBV12-5 and TRBJ2-1): DARVTQTPRHKVTEMGQEVTMRCQPILGHNTVFWYRQTMMQGLELLAYFRNRAPLDDSGMPKDRFSAEMPDATLATLKIQPSEPRDSAVYFCASGSPEGGLEGEQFFGPGTRLTVL.

This chain connects TRBV6-1 to TRBJ2-1, with D perhaps matching TRBD1 or TRBD2 (5 bases each). The CDR3 runs to 13 residues. V shed 7 bases and J shed 6 bases, with 13 bases lying between them. The germline V gene encodes CDR1 MNHNS and CDR2 SASEGT. The CDR3 DNA reads TGTGCCAGCACCGGGACGGGGCTCAATGAGCAGTTCTTC. Translated: CASTGTGLNEQFF.

This chain uses TRBV2 with TRBJ2-7; 8 bases are shared with TRBD1. Germline lookup yields CDR1 SNHLY and CDR2 FYNNEI. This CDR3 spans 14 amino acids. V was pared by 2 bases and J by 4 bases, with 4 bases of the junction left unmatched. The CDR3 sequence is CASSEQGAGYEQYF. The DNA for the CDR3 is TGTGCCAGCAGTGAACAGGGGGCAGGGTACGAGCAGTACTTC.

V is TRBV28 and J is TRBJ1-5; the D is unclear. This CDR3 spans 12 amino acids. Trimming removed 9 bases from V and 2 bases from J, with 8 bases in between. Looked up from germline, CDR1 is MDHEN and CDR2 is SYDVKM. The CDR3 DNA follows: TGTGCCAGTTGGGATGGCAATCAGCCCCAGCATTTT. It is translated as CASWDGNQPQHF.

This clone was recorded a few times. V usage is TRBV6-1 and J usage is TRBJ1-5, with a possible D match to TRBD1 (5 bases). The CDR3 is 13 residues long. Germline V gene data show CDR1 as MNHNS and CDR2 as SASEGT. V was trimmed by 8 bases and J by 1 base, leaving 9 bases between them. The CDR3 loop is CASAGYSNQPQHF. CDR3 coding DNA: TGTGCCAGCGCAGGGTACAGCAATCAGCCCCAGCATTTT.

In nucleotides, the CDR3 is TGTGCCAGCAGTATCAGGGGGGCGGAACGACTCTTCCACCAAGAGACCCAGTACTTC. Protein: CASSIRGAERLFHQETQYF. The rearrangement uses TRBV28 and TRBJ2-5, with D possibly TRBD1 on 7 matching bases. The CDR3 totals 19 residues. The germline gives CDR1 MDHEN, CDR2 SYDVKM. V was clipped by 5 bases and J by 0 bases, with 25 bases between them.

The chain carries TRBV7-9 and TRBJ2-1; 14 bases fit TRBD2. The J segment lost 6 bases and the V segment lost 4 bases, leaving 2 bases of the junction unmatched. Per germline, CDR1 SEHNR and CDR2 FQNEAQ (reference sequence). The length of the CDR3 is 15 residues. The CDR3 DNA reads TGTGCCAGCAGCTCGGGACTAGCGGGAGTCAATGAGCAGTTCTTC. Amino acid sequence: CASSSGLAGVNEQFF.

This clone was seen more than once but under ten times. This chain connects TRBV19 to TRBJ2-2, with D possibly called TRBD1 or TRBD2 (6 bases each). CDR1 is LNHDA and CDR2 is SQIVND in the germline V gene (reference sequence). The CDR3 is 17 residues long. V lost 7 bases to trimming and J lost 0 bases, with 18 bases between them. CDR3 in DNA: TGTGCCAGTACCACCCGGGGGCTAGCCGCGAACACCGGGGAGCTGTTTTTT. Amino acids: CASTTRGLAANTGELFF.

The gene calls are TRBV19 and TRBJ2-7; 7 nucleotides match TRBD1. With V trimmed by 3 bases and J by 6 bases, 8 bases remained unmatched. CDR1 and CDR2 from the germline V gene are LNHDA and SQIVND (reference sequence). The CDR3 loop spans 14 amino acids. The chain's CDR3 is CASSMTRGIVEQYF. The CDR3 nucleotides are TGTGCCAGTAGTATGACCAGGGGGATCGTCGAGCAGTACTTC.

The V and J genes are TRBV10-3 and TRBJ1-5; D remains ambiguous. V was trimmed by 7 bases and J by 2 bases, leaving 12 bases between them. Germline lookup yields CDR1 ENHRY and CDR2 SYGVKD. The CDR3 is made up of 14 amino acids. The CDR3 sequence: CAITDGGGNQPQHF. The CDR3 DNA follows: TGTGCCATCACGGACGGAGGTGGCAATCAGCCCCAGCATTTT.

This clone was picked up a small number of times. The chain recombines TRBV9 with TRBJ2-1; no reliable D call. Trimming cost V 0 bases and J 3 bases, with 7 bases left between them. Germline V gene data show CDR1 as SGDLS and CDR2 as YYNGEE. The CDR3 is made up of 14 amino acids. The CDR3 reads CASSVGLGYNEQFF. The CDR3 DNA is TGTGCCAGCAGCGTAGGGTTGGGCTACAATGAGCAGTTCTTC.

The chain recombines TRBV4-2 with TRBJ1-4, with D possibly matching TRBD1 (6 bases). Trimming cost V 0 bases and J 7 bases, with 15 bases left between them. The CDR3 has 16 residues. Germline CDR1 and CDR2: LGHNA and YNFKEQ. This CDR3 reads CASSQDQGGGSEKLFF. The CDR3 DNA sequence: TGTGCCAGCAGCCAAGATCAAGGAGGGGGTAGTGAAAAACTGTTTTTT.

The rearrangement joins TRBV18 to TRBJ2-7; D gene ambiguous. The length of the CDR3 is 14 residues. Germline V gene lookup returns CDR1 KGHSH and CDR2 LQKENI. Deletions cut 1 base from V and 0 bases from J, with 7 bases between. CDR3 sequence reads: CASSPQASSYEQYF. The CDR3 DNA is TGTGCCAGCTCACCACAAGCATCCTCCTACGAGCAGTACTTC.

This chain uses TRBV2 with TRBJ2-7; D is ambiguous. Trimming took off 4 bases at V and 0 bases at J, with 4 bases between the two ends. From germline, CDR1 is SNHLY and CDR2 FYNNEI. CDR3 length: 12 amino acids. This chain's CDR3 is CASSGVSYEQYF. The CDR3 DNA sequence: TGTGCCAGCAGTGGTGTCTCCTACGAGCAGTACTTC.

The chain recombines TRBV6-1 with TRBJ1-5; TRBD1 aligns across 10 bases. The germline gives CDR1 MNHNS, CDR2 SASEGT. This CDR3 is 17 amino acids long. Germline trimming cut 0 bases from V and 5 bases from J; bases unmatched to any gene: 7. Here the CDR3 DNA reads TGTGCCAGCAGTGAAGCAGGGTGGGGACAGGGGCATCAGCCCCAGCATTTT. It yields the protein CASSEAGWGQGHQPQHF.

The chain uses TRBV7-2 and TRBJ1-3; D not resolved. The CDR3 extends over 15 amino acids. V was trimmed by 1 base and J by 0 bases, leaving 7 bases between them. Germline values: CDR1 SGHTA, CDR2 FQGNSA. The CDR3 reads CASSLEWGSGNTIYF. Written as DNA, the CDR3 is TGTGCCAGCAGCTTAGAGTGGGGCTCTGGAAACACCATATATTTT. The full variable domain, in which reference TRBV7-2 and TRBJ1-3 provide the parts outside the CDR3, is GAGVSQSPSNKVTEKGKDVELRCDPISGHTALYWYRQSLGQGLEFLIYFQGNSAPDKSGLPSDRFSAERTGGSVSTLTIQRTQQEDSAVYLCASSLEWGSGNTIYFGEGSWLTVV.